This T cell receptor (beta chain) originates from a study of shared clonotypes between healthy human individuals. This clone was seen only a few times. No antigen is known for it. Genomic DNA of every subset was divided equally among multiple immunoSEQ plates. Sequencing used immunoSEQ multiplex PCR; TCRdb keeps in-frame clones, though not all of them. The data contain about 1.1 million clones, about 84% of them singletons. Study results and caveats: Estimated clonotype richness was generally higher in naive than memory subsets.

V lost 5 bases and J lost 13; bases outside the gene matches: 19. Germline CDR1 is SGHAT and CDR2 is FQNNGV. The CDR3 runs to 17 residues. The sequenced material came from memory CD4+ T cells from PBMCs. This sample's subset: CD45RA-negative fraction. The V call is TRBV11-2, the J call TRBJ2-1; 11 bases match TRBD2. The clonotype comes from a man younger than 35 in good health. Some clones in this sample may be carry-over from other donors' samples. The CDR3 DNA reads as TGTGCCAGCAGCCTACGAAACACGGGACTAGCGGCCTTGATCCAGTTCTTC. It translates to CASSLRNTGLAALIQFF.